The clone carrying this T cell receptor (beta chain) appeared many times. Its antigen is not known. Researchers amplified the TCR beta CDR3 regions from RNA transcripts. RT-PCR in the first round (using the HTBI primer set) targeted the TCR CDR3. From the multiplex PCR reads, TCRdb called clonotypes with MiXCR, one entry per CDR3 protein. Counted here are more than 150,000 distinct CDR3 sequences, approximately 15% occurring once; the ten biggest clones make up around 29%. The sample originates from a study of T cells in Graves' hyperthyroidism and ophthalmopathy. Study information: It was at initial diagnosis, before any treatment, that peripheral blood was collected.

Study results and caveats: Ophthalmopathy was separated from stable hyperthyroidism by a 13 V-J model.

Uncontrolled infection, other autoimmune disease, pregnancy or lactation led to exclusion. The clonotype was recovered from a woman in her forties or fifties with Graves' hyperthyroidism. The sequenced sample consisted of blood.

The CDR3 sequence: CASSLRGTRGDGYTF. CDR3 coding DNA: TGTGCCAGCAGTTTAAGGGGTACCAGGGGCGATGGCTACACCTTC. The rearrangement joins TRBV12-3 or TRBV12-4 to TRBJ1-2, with D possibly TRBD1 on 6 matching bases. The CDR3 totals 15 residues. Trimming took off 2 bases at V and 6 bases at J, with 16 bases between the two ends.